Below, one T cell receptor (beta chain) is given with its context. This entry comes from a study of T cell responses to AZD1222 COVID-19 vaccine. Produced via immunoSEQ multiplex PCR; TCRdb's table is partial and in-frame only. Found here are about 110,000 clones, 85% to 90% of them singletons; the top ten hold about 3%. Germline V gene lookup returns CDR1 WNHNN and CDR2 SYGVQD (reference sequence). Between the trimmed V and J ends, which lost 9 bases and 4 bases, there was a span of 18 bases. This CDR3 comprises 15 residues. V usage is TRBV10-1 and J usage is TRBJ2-2; the D gene is possibly TRBD1 (6 bases). Here the sequenced sample was peripheral blood, taken on day 0 of AZD1222 vaccination. The sequence derives from an adult in good health. CDR3 coding DNA: TGCGCCAGTTCCAGGGACATTGGAGGCACCGGGGAGCTGTTTTTT. Protein: CASSRDIGGTGELFF.